The rows below give T cell receptor beta chains drawn from one sample of a study of T cells after yellow fever vaccination. TCRdb ran MiXCR on the 5' RACE reads and lists one entry per CDR3 protein. The sample carries under 150,000 distinct CDR3 sequences, roughly 8.2% recorded once. The sequencing here drew on CD4+ T cells sorted from PBMCs, taken 5 days after the yellow fever booster vaccination. These receptors originate from a man aged 30-40 years who received the YFV17D yellow fever vaccine. The CDR3 runs from the conserved cysteine through the conserved F or W. D genes are given only for firm matches. A clone size is listed for some rows: how often the clone was seen (once, few, many), or a class if it is expanded.

clone size: many
J gene: TRBJ1-6
D gene: TRBD1
V gene: TRBV12-3/TRBV12-4
CDR3 DNA: TGTGCCAGCAGTTCGGGACAGCTTTGGGGGTCACCCCTCCACTTT
CDR3 protein: CASSSGQLWGSPLHF

clone size: many
J gene: TRBJ1-5
D gene: -
V gene: TRBV5-1
CDR3 DNA: TGCGCCAGCAATTTATCGGGACTCGATCAGCCCCAGCATTTT
CDR3 protein: CASNLSGLDQPQHF

clone size: many
J gene: TRBJ2-3
D gene: TRBD2
V gene: TRBV4-2
CDR3 DNA: TGTGCCAGCAGCTTTCTCGGGACTAGTCGCACAGATACGCAGTATTTT
CDR3 protein: CASSFLGTSRTDTQYF

clone size: few
J gene: TRBJ2-5
D gene: -
V gene: TRBV12-3/TRBV12-4
CDR3 DNA: TGTGCCAGCAGTCCGGGGAGTGGGTTGACCCAGTACTTC
CDR3 protein: CASSPGSGLTQYF

clone size: many
J gene: TRBJ1-5
D gene: TRBD1
V gene: TRBV28
CDR3 DNA: TGTGCCAGCAGTCCCCGACAGGGGGGCAGCCAGCCCCAGCATTTT
CDR3 protein: CASSPRQGGSQPQHF

clone size: many
J gene: TRBJ1-5
D gene: -
V gene: TRBV29-1
CDR3 DNA: TGCAGCGTCATCCCGACGGGAGGTAGCAATCAGCCCCAGCATTTT
CDR3 protein: CSVIPTGGSNQPQHF

clone size: many
J gene: TRBJ2-5
D gene: TRBD1
V gene: TRBV29-1
CDR3 DNA: TGCAGCGGCCTGACAGGGACGGAGACCCAGTACTTC
CDR3 protein: CSGLTGTETQYF

clone size: many
J gene: TRBJ1-1
D gene: -
V gene: TRBV3-1
CDR3 DNA: TGTGCCAGCAGCCAAGTAGCGGAGAACACTGAAGCTTTCTTT
CDR3 protein: CASSQVAENTEAFF

clone size: many
J gene: TRBJ2-1
D gene: TRBD2
V gene: TRBV20-1
CDR3 DNA: TGCAGTGCTGAATCTAGCGGGAGCGATGAGCAGTTCTTC
CDR3 protein: CSAESSGSDEQFF

clone size: many
J gene: TRBJ2-5
D gene: -
V gene: TRBV7-9
CDR3 DNA: TGTGCCAGCAGCCGAGGTGGCCCGAGCGGCGCGGAGACCCAGTACTTC
CDR3 protein: CASSRGGPSGAETQYF

clone size: many
J gene: TRBJ1-1
D gene: -
V gene: TRBV18
CDR3 DNA: TGTGCCAGCTCACCACTAGGCGGGAGCAAGACTGAAGCTTTCTTT
CDR3 protein: CASSPLGGSKTEAFF

clone size: many
J gene: TRBJ2-4
D gene: -
V gene: TRBV7-2
CDR3 DNA: TGTGCCAGCAGCCCTGGGACAACCAAAAACATTCAGTACTTC
CDR3 protein: CASSPGTTKNIQYF

clone size: many
J gene: TRBJ2-2
D gene: -
V gene: TRBV5-1
CDR3 DNA: TGCGCCAGCAGCTTGATGGGAGGAGACACCGGGGAGCTGTTTTTT
CDR3 protein: CASSLMGGDTGELFF

clone size: many
J gene: TRBJ2-3
D gene: -
V gene: TRBV7-2
CDR3 DNA: TGTGCCAGCAGCCCCCGGACCCGGGAGGATACGCAGTATTTT
CDR3 protein: CASSPRTREDTQYF

clone size: many
J gene: TRBJ2-3
D gene: -
V gene: TRBV12-3/TRBV12-4
CDR3 DNA: TGTGCCAGCAGTTTAGGGAACGGAGAAACAGATACGCAGTATTTT
CDR3 protein: CASSLGNGETDTQYF

clone size: many
J gene: TRBJ1-6
D gene: TRBD1
V gene: TRBV6-5
CDR3 DNA: TGTGCCAGCAGCTATGGACAGGGGAATTCACCCCTCCACTTT
CDR3 protein: CASSYGQGNSPLHF

clone size: -
J gene: TRBJ1-2
D gene: -
V gene: TRBV12-3/TRBV12-4
CDR3 DNA: TGTGCCAGCAGTTTGGGGGCAGATGGCTACACCTTC
CDR3 protein: CASSLGADGYTF

clone size: -
J gene: TRBJ2-7
D gene: -
V gene: TRBV11-2
CDR3 DNA: TGTGCCAGCAGCTCCGTTTGCGGGATTGGACCCTACGAGCAGTACTTC
CDR3 protein: CASSSVCGIGPYEQYF